A selection of T cell receptor beta chains follows, all from one sample in a study of blood T cell repertoires in COVID-19. Clones were read by immunoSEQ multiplex PCR, and TCRdb kept only the in-frame ones, dropping some. The table records roughly 250,000 clones, 75% to 95% of them present only once. Sequenced input: peripheral blood. The receptors shown here come from a person under 30 with COVID-19, enrolled during active disease. Both conserved end residues are part of each CDR3. A D gene is named only where the DNA matches it firmly. Size is omitted from some rows. Given values are once, few, many or a class for expanded clones.

>TRBD1|TRBJ2-5|NA|TRBV19
CASSRTGDQETQYF
TGTGCCAGTAGTCGGACAGGAGATCAAGAGACCCAGTACTTC
>NA|TRBJ2-3|NA|TRBV14
CASSQPGLRDTQYF
TGTGCCAGCAGCCAACCGGGACTCCGAGATACGCAGTATTTT
>NA|TRBJ2-7|NA|TRBV19
CASSESGGSYEQYF
TGTGCCAGCTCGGAGAGTGGTGGCTCCTACGAGCAGTACTTC
>TRBD1|TRBJ2-7|NA|TRBV5-1
CASSLRDRIYEQYF
TGCGCCAGCAGCTTAAGGGACAGGATATACGAGCAGTACTTC
>NA|TRBJ1-5|NA|TRBV24-1
CATSERGAGSNQPQHF
TGTGCCACCAGTGAACGGGGGGCGGGTAGCAATCAGCCCCAGCATTTT
>TRBD2|TRBJ2-1|NA|TRBV7-3
CASRKSGDSSYNEQFF
TGTGCCAGCAGGAAGAGCGGGGATAGCTCCTACAATGAGCAGTTCTTC
>TRBD2|TRBJ2-1|NA|TRBV12-3/TRBV12-4
CASRGPGLVGFF
TGTGCCAGCAGGGGACCGGGACTAGTTGGGTTCTTC
>TRBD1|TRBJ2-7|once|TRBV5-4
CASSQGQGSYEQYF
TGTGCCAGCAGCCAGGGACAGGGGTCATACGAGCAGTACTTC
>NA|TRBJ1-1|NA|TRBV29-1
CSVEDRENTEAFF
TGCAGCGTTGAAGACAGGGAGAACACTGAAGCTTTCTTT
>TRBD2|TRBJ2-7|NA|TRBV27
CASSLRWREGSSNEQYF
TGTGCCAGCAGTTTAAGGTGGCGGGAGGGAAGTTCCAACGAGCAGTACTTC
>TRBD1|TRBJ2-7|NA|TRBV12-3/TRBV12-4
CARPRDRVSEQYF
TGTGCCAGACCGAGGGACAGGGTCAGCGAGCAGTACTTC
>NA|TRBJ2-6|NA|TRBV11-2
CASSPRGIYSGANVLTF
TGTGCCAGCAGCCCGCGAGGGATCTACTCTGGGGCCAACGTCCTGACTTTC
>NA|TRBJ2-7|NA|TRBV5-1
CASSLAVGSYEQYF
TGCGCCAGCAGCTTGGCCGTCGGGAGTTACGAGCAGTACTTC
>TRBD1|TRBJ2-2|NA|TRBV27
CASAGGTETGELFF
TGTGCCAGCGCAGGGGGCACGGAAACCGGGGAGCTGTTTTTT
>NA|TRBJ1-1|NA|TRBV7-9
CASSLAGGEWTEAFF
TGTGCCAGCAGCTTAGCGGGAGGAGAATGGACTGAAGCTTTCTTT
>NA|TRBJ2-1|NA|TRBV6-6
CASSYPELHNEQFF
TGTGCCAGCAGTTACCCGGAGCTTCACAATGAGCAGTTCTTC
>NA|TRBJ1-3|NA|TRBV30
CAWSGWGVTGNTIYF
TGTGCCTGGAGTGGATGGGGGGTAACTGGAAACACCATATATTTT
>NA|TRBJ1-5|NA|TRBV21-1
CASSNHTQGYQPQHF
TGTGCCAGCAGCAACCACACACAGGGGTACCAGCCCCAGCATTTT
>NA|TRBJ2-1|NA|TRBV2
CASSRRGQLNSNEQFF
TGTGCCAGCTCCCGGAGGGGGCAGCTGAATTCCAATGAGCAGTTCTTC
>NA|TRBJ2-1|NA|TRBV29-1
CSVDGVYNEQFF
TGCAGCGTTGACGGGGTCTACAATGAGCAGTTCTTC
>NA|TRBJ1-1|few|TRBV19
CASRYSSEAFF
TGTGCCAGTAGATACAGCTCTGAAGCTTTCTTT
>NA|TRBJ1-2|few|TRBV19
CASSIRGKGYTF
TGTGCCAGTAGTATTCGGGGGAAGGGCTACACCTTC
>NA|TRBJ2-7|NA|TRBV27
CASSLDSSYEQYF
TGTGCCAGCAGTCTCGACAGTTCCTACGAGCAGTACTTC
>NA|TRBJ2-3|NA|TRBV3-1/TRBV3-2
CASSQGGMGNTDTQYF
TGTGCCAGCAGCCAAGGAGGGATGGGTAATACAGATACGCAGTATTTT
>NA|TRBJ2-3|NA|TRBV6-2/TRBV6-3
CASSRVAYSTDTQYF
TGTGCCAGCAGTCGGGTCGCTTATAGCACAGATACGCAGTATTTT
>TRBD1|TRBJ2-1|once|TRBV5-1
CASSLEGRTGINEQFF
TGCGCCAGCAGCTTGGAGGGTAGGACAGGGATCAATGAGCAGTTCTTC
>TRBD1|TRBJ2-7|once|TRBV6-6
CASSQDRGGEQYF
TGTGCCAGCAGCCAAGACAGGGGCGGTGAGCAGTACTTC
>NA|TRBJ1-2|NA|TRBV9
CASSVSLAPANYGYTF
TGTGCCAGCAGCGTTTCGCTCGCCCCAGCTAACTATGGCTACACCTTC
>NA|TRBJ1-4|NA|TRBV6-5
CASSGGTNEKLFF
TGTGCCAGCAGCGGGGGGACTAATGAAAAACTGTTTTTT
>NA|TRBJ2-2|NA|TRBV24-1
CATSASREGTGELFF
TGTGCCACCAGTGCCAGCAGGGAAGGCACCGGGGAGCTGTTTTTT
>TRBD1|TRBJ2-7|NA|TRBV2
CARRTGPNSEQYF
TGTGCCAGAAGGACAGGGCCCAACAGCGAGCAGTACTTC
>NA|TRBJ1-2|NA|TRBV2
CASHHRTAQYGYTF
TGTGCCAGCCACCACAGGACGGCGCAATATGGCTACACCTTC
>TRBD2|TRBJ2-2|NA|TRBV3-1/TRBV3-2
CASSLGTSTGELFF
TGTGCCAGCAGCCTCGGGACTAGCACCGGGGAGCTGTTTTTT
>TRBD1|TRBJ2-7|NA|TRBV27
CASSLGPTGAYEQYF
TGTGCCAGCAGTTTAGGGCCCACAGGGGCGTACGAGCAGTACTTC
>NA|TRBJ2-1|NA|TRBV27
CASSFELGTYNEQFF
TGTGCCAGCAGTTTCGAACTAGGGACCTACAATGAGCAGTTCTTC
>TRBD1|TRBJ1-4|NA|TRBV4-2
CASSQDLWTGLFF
TGTGCCAGCAGCCAAGACCTTTGGACAGGGCTATTTTTT
>NA|TRBJ1-1|NA|TRBV29-1
CSVPGPSSEAFF
TGCAGCGTGCCGGGTCCCTCATCGGAAGCTTTCTTT